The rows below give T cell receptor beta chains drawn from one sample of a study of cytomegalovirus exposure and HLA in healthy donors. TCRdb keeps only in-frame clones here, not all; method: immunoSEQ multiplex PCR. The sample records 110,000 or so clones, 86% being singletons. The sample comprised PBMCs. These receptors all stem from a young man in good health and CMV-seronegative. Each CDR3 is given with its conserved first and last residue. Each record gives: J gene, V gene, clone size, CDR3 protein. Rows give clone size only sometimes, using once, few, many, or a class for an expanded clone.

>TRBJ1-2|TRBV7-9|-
CASSSTDRAGGYTF
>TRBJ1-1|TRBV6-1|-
CASSAKTTGETEAFF
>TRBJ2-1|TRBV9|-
CASSERGDYHNEQFF
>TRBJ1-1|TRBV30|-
CAWSLKLDTEAFF
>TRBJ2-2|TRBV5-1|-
CASSLEGTTNTGELFF
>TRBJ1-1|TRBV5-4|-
CASAKSGTEAFF
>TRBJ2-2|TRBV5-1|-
CASNFAGVEVGELFF
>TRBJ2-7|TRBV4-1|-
CASSQGEGGPSYEQYF
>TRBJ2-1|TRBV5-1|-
CASSSKTSGDRPLSYNEQFF
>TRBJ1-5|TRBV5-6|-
CASSKGGNQPQHF
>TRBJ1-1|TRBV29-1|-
CSAKYAGWNTEAFF
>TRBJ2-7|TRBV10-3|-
CAIRTSGGSYEQYF
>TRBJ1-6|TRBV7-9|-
CASSLAGTGVNSPLHF
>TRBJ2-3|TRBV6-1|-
CASSEGAGVTQYF
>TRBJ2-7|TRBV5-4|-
CASSLGAGGPYEQYF
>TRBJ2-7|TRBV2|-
CASSDKVTGGYEQYF
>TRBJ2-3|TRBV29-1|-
CSVNPNSGGAGDTQYF
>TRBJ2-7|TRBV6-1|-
CASSASPDRSYEQYF
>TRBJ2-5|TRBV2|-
CASGNPQDIHREYQETQYF
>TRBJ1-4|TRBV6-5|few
CASSHTGGGEKLFF
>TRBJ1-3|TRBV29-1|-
CSVGTESGNTIYF
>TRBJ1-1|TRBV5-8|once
CASSLDPSGTEAFF
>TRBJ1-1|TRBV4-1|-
CASSPVGGAEAFF
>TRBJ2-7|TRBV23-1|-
CASTLSQQYF
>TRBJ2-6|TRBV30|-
CAWGGRTGRTSGANVLTF
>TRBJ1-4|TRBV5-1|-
CASSLGLGGGGEKLFF
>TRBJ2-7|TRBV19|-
CASSIDHRSLQGAGEQYF
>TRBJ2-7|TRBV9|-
CASSVDGTGGFYEQYF
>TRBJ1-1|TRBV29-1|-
CSVEKGAEAFF
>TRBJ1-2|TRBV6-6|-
CASSYLGQGHGYTF
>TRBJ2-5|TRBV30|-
CAYRPQETQYF
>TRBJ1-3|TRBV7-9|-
CASSPGTNSGNTIYF
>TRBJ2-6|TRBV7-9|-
CAYTEQGAWKSGANVLTF
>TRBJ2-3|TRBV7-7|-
CASSLDRTTDTQYF
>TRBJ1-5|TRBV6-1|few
CASGKQGSNQPQHF
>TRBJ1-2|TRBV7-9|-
CASSLISNYGYTF
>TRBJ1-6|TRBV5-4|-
CASSRGGDSPLHF
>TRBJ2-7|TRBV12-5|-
CASARRGGDGHEQYF
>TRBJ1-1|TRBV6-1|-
CASSELGGLETEAFF
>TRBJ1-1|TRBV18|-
CASSSGGNTEAFF
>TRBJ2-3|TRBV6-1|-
CASSESGPTDTQYF
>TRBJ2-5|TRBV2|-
CASKDGTYSKETQYF
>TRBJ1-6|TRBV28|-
CASREQGNSPLHF
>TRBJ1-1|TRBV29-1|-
CSGEAGMNTEAFF
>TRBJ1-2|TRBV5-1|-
CASSPDRVFGYTF
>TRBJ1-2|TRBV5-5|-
CASSPRDYGYTF
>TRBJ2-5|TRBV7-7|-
CASSLRSGETQYF
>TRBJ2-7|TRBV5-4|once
CASSSKGTAREQYF
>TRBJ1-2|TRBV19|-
CASSMNREGGYTF
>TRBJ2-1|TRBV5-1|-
CATKPGRGGLNEQFF